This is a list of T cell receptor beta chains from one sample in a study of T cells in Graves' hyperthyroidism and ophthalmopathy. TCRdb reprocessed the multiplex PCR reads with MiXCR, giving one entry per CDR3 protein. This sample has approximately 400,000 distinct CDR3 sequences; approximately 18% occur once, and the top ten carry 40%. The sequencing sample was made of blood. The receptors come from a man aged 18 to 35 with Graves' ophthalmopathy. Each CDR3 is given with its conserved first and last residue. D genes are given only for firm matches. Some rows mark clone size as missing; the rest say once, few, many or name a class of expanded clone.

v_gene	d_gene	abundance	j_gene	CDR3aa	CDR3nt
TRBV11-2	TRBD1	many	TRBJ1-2	CASSGQGFAYTF	TGTGCCAGCAGCGGACAGGGATTTGCCTACACCTTC
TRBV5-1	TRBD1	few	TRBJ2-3	CASSPAGGTGTDTQYF	TGCGCCAGCAGCCCGGCAGGGGGAACAGGAACAGATACGCAGTATTTT
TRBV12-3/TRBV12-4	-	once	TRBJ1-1	CASSLGGDAEAFF	TGTGCCAGCAGTTTGGGTGGAGACGCTGAAGCTTTCTTT
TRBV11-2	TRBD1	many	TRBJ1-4	CASSLQGAAEKLFF	TGTGCCAGCAGTCTACAGGGGGCGGCAGAAAAACTGTTTTTT
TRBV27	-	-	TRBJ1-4	CASSTERTNEKLFF	TGTGCCAGCAGCACTGAACGTACTAATGAAAAACTGTTTTTT
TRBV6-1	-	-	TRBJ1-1	CASSDWGELGTEAFF	TGTGCCAGCAGTGACTGGGGGGAACTAGGCACTGAAGCTTTCTTT
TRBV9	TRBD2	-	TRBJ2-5	CASSVATGTSGGQETQYF	TGTGCCAGCAGCGTTGCCACCGGGACTAGCGGGGGACAAGAGACCCAGTACTTC
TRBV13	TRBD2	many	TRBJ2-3	CASSFTSGNTDTQYF	TGTGCCAGCAGCTTCACTAGCGGAAACACAGATACGCAGTATTTT
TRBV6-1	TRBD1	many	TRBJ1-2	CASSGPDHTGGYGYTF	TGTGCCAGCAGTGGGCCTGATCATACAGGGGGCTACGGCTACACCTTC
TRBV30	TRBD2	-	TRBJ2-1	CAWSVAGRINEQFF	TGTGCCTGGAGTGTAGCCGGGAGGATCAATGAGCAGTTCTTC
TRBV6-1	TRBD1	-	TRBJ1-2	CASSRPGQGDYGYTF	TGTGCCAGCAGTCGACCGGGACAGGGGGACTATGGCTACACCTTC
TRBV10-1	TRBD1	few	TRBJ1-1	CASPPGFRDRDAENTEAFF	TGCGCCAGCCCCCCGGGTTTTCGGGACAGGGATGCGGAGAACACTGAAGCTTTCTTT
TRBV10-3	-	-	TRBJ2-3	CAISDVARQGTDTQYF	TGTGCCATCAGTGATGTAGCCAGACAGGGCACAGATACGCAGTATTTT
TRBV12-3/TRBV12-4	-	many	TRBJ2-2	CASSFGYTGELFF	TGTGCCAGCAGTTTTGGGTACACCGGGGAGCTGTTTTTT
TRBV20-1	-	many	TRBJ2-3	CSGDGSIDTQYF	TGCAGTGGTGACGGGAGTATAGATACGCAGTATTTT
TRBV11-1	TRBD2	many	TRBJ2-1	CASSLTSGGNEQFF	TGTGCCAGCAGCTTAACTAGCGGGGGTAATGAGCAGTTCTTC
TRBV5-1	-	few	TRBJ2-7	CASSHEHSYEQYF	TGCGCCAGCAGTCATGAACACTCCTACGAGCAGTACTTC
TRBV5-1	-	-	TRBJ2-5	CASSLRRDPETQYF	TGCGCCAGCAGCCTTCGCAGGGACCCAGAGACCCAGTACTTC
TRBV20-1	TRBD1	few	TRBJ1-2	CSAPTGQGLYGYTF	TGCAGTGCACCAACCGGACAGGGCCTATATGGCTACACCTTC
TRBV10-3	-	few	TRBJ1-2	CAISEQWGGNGYTF	TGTGCCATCAGTGAGCAGTGGGGGGGCAATGGCTACACCTTC
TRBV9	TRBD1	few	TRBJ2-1	CASSVGQAVTGVGNEQFF	TGTGCCAGCAGCGTAGGTCAGGCGGTGACAGGGGTGGGGAATGAGCAGTTCTTC
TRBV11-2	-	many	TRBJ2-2	CASSLPRVPGELFF	TGTGCCAGCAGCTTACCGCGCGTGCCCGGGGAGCTGTTTTTT
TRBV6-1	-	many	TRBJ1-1	CASSESVGGLTEAFF	TGTGCCAGCAGTGAATCCGTAGGGGGTCTCACTGAAGCTTTCTTT
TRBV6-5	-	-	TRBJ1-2	CASSHFESPYGYTF	TGTGCCAGCAGTCACTTCGAGAGTCCCTATGGCTACACCTTC
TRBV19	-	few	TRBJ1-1	CASTPRPGQKNTEAFF	TGTGCCAGTACCCCTAGACCGGGACAAAAGAACACTGAAGCTTTCTTT
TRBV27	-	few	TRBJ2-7	CASSFRIQGGSYEQYF	TGTGCCAGCAGTTTCCGAATTCAGGGGGGGTCCTACGAGCAGTACTTC
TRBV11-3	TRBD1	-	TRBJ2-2	CASSYLGQGAINTGELFF	TGTGCCAGCAGCTATCTGGGACAGGGGGCCATAAACACCGGGGAGCTGTTTTTT
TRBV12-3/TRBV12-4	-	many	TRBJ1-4	CASCRGVGEKLFF	TGTGCCAGCTGCCGTGGGGTCGGTGAAAAACTGTTTTTT
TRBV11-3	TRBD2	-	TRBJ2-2	CASSSVAGKSGELFF	TGTGCCAGCAGCTCGGTAGCGGGGAAGTCCGGGGAGCTGTTTTTT
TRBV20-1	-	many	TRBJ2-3	CSGGTSTDTQYF	TGCAGTGGTGGGACTAGCACAGATACGCAGTATTTT
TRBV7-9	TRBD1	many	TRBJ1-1	CASSLVGGQAPRAFF	TGTGCCAGCAGCTTAGTCGGAGGACAGGCTCCTAGGGCTTTCTTT
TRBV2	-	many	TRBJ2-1	CASSRGGGYNEQFF	TGTGCCAGCTCAAGGGGGGGAGGGTACAATGAGCAGTTCTTC
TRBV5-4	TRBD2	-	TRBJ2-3	CASSPGLGGGTDTQYF	TGTGCCAGCAGCCCCGGTCTGGGGGGGGGAACAGATACGCAGTATTTT
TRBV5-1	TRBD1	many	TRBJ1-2	CASSLDQRTGFGYTF	TGCGCCAGCAGCTTGGATCAACGGACAGGTTTCGGCTACACCTTC
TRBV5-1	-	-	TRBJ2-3	CASSLPPREDTQYF	TGCGCCAGCAGCTTACCCCCTAGGGAAGATACGCAGTATTTT